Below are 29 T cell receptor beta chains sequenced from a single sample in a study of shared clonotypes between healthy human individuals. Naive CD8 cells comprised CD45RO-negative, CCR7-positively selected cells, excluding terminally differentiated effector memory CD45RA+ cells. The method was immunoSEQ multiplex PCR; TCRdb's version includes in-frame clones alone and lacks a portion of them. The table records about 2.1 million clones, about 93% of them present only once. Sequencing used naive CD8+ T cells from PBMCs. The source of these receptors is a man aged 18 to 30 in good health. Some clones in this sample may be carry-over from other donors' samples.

As DNA, the CDR3 is TGTGCCAGCCAACCGGGCGGTTACTACGAGCAGTACTTC. Its translation: CASQPGGYYEQYF. The chain links TRBV27 to TRBJ2-7; no clear D gene. The CDR3 sequence is 13 residues long. The germline CDR1 and CDR2 sequences are MNHEY and SMNVEV (reference sequence). V was trimmed by 8 bases and J by 3 bases, leaving 14 bases between them.

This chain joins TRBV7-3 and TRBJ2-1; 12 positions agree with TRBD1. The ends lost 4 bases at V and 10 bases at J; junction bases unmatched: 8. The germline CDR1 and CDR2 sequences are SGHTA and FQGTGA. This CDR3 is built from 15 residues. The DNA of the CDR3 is TGTGCCAGCAGCTCCCCCGGGACAGGGGGCGGGGAGCAGTTCTTC. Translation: CASSSPGTGGGEQFF.

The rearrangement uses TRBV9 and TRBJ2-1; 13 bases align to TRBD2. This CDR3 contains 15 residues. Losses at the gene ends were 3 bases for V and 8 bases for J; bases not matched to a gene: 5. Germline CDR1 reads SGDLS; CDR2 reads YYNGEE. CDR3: CASSGTSGSIYEQFF. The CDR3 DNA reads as TGTGCCAGCAGCGGGACTAGCGGGAGTATCTATGAGCAGTTCTTC.

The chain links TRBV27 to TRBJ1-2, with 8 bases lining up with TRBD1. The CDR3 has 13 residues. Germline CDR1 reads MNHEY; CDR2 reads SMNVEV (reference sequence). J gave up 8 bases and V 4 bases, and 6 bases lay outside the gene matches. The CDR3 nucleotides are TGTGCCAGCAGTTCAACGGACAGGGACGGCTACACCTTC. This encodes CASSSTDRDGYTF.

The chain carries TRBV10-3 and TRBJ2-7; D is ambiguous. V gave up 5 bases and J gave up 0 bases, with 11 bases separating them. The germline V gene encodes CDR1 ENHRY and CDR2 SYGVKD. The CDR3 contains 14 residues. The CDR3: CAISLTRTSYEQYF. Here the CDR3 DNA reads TGTGCCATCAGTCTCACGCGAACCTCCTACGAGCAGTACTTC.

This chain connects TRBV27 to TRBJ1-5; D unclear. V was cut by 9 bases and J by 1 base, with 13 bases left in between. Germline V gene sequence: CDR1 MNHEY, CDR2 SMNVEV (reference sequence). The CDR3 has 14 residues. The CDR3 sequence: CASNAVGSNQPQHF. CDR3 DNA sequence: TGTGCCAGTAATGCGGTGGGAAGCAATCAGCCCCAGCATTTT.

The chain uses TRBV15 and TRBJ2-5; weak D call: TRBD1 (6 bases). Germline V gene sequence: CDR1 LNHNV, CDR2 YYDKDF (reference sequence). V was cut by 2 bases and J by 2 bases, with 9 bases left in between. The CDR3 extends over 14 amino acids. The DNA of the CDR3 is TGTGCCACCAGCAGAACAGGGATACAAGAGACCCAGTACTTC. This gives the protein CATSRTGIQETQYF.

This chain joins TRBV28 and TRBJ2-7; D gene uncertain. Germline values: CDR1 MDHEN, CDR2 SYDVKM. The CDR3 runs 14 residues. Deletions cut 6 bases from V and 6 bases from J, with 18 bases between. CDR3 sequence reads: CASSPPGLLFEQYF. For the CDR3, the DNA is TGTGCCAGCAGCCCGCCGGGCCTATTATTCGAGCAGTACTTC. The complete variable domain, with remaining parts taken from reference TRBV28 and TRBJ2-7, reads DVKVTQSSRYLVKRTGEKVFLECVQDMDHENMFWYRQDPGLGLRLIYFSYDVKMKEKGDIPEGYSVSREKKERFSLILESASTNQTSMYLCASSPPGLLFEQYFGPGTRLTVT.

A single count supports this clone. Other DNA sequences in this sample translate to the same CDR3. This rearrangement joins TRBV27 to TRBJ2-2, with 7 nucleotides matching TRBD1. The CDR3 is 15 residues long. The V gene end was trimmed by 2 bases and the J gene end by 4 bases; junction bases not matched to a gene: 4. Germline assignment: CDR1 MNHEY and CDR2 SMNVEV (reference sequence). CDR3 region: CASSLNRGLTGELFF. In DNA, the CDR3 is TGTGCCAGCAGTTTAAATAGGGGGCTCACCGGGGAGCTGTTTTTT.

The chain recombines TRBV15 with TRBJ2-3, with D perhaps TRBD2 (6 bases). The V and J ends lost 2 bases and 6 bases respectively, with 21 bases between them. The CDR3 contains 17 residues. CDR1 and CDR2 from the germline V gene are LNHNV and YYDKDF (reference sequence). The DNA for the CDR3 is TGTGCCACCAGCAGACCTCCGCGGGGCGACCCCTATGATACGCAGTATTTT. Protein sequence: CATSRPPRGDPYDTQYF.

The CDR3 loop reads CASSSSTGGGNEQFF. As DNA, the CDR3 is TGTGCCAGCAGTTCCTCGACAGGGGGCGGGAATGAGCAGTTCTTC. The rearrangement uses TRBV27 and TRBJ2-1, with TRBD1 identical over 10 bases. The CDR3 loop spans 15 amino acids. Germline V gives CDR1 MNHEY, CDR2 SMNVEV (reference sequence). V gave up 4 bases and J gave up 7 bases; unmatched junction bases: 7.

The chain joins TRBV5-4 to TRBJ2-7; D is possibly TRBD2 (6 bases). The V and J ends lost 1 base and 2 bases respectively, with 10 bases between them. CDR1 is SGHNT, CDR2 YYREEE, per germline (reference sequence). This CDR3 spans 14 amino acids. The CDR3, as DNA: TGTGCCAGCAGCTTGCCGGGAGATCCCTACGAGCAGTACTTC. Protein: CASSLPGDPYEQYF.

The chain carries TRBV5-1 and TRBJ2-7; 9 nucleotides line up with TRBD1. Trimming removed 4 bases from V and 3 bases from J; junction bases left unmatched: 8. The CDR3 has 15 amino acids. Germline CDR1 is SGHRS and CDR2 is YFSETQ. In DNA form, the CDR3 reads TGCGCCAGCAGCCCCCCCGGGACAGGGTTCTACGAGCAGTACTTC. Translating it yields CASSPPGTGFYEQYF.

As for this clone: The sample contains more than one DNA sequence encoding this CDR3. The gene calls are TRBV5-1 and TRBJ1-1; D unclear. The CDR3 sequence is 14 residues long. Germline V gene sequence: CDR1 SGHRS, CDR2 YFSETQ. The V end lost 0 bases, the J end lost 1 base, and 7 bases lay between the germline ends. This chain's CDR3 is CASSLVGPNTEAFF. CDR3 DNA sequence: TGCGCCAGCAGCTTGGTTGGACCGAACACTGAAGCTTTCTTT. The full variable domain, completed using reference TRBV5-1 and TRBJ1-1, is KAGVTQTPRYLIKTRGQQVTLSCSPISGHRSVSWYQQTPGQGLQFLFEYFSETQRNKGNFPGRFSGRQFSNSRSEMNVSTLELGDSALYLCASSLVGPNTEAFFGQGTRLTVV.

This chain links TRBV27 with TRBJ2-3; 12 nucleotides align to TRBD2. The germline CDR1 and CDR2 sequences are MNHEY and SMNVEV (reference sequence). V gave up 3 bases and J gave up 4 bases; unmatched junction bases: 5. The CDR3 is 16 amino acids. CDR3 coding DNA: TGTGCCAGCAGTTTCATCCTAGCGGGAGGGCCAGATACGCAGTATTTT. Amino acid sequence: CASSFILAGGPDTQYF.

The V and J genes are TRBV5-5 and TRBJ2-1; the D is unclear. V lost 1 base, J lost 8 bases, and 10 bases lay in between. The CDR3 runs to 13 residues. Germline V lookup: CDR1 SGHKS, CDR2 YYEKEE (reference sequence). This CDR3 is CASSLRIGYEQFF. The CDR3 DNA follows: TGTGCCAGCAGCTTGAGGATCGGCTATGAGCAGTTCTTC. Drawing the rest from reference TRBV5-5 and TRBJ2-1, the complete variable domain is DAGVTQSPTHLIKTRGQQVTLRCSPISGHKSVSWYQQVLGQGPQFIFQYYEKEERGRGNFPDRFSARQFPNYSSELNVNALLLGDSALYLCASSLRIGYEQFFGPGTRLTVL.

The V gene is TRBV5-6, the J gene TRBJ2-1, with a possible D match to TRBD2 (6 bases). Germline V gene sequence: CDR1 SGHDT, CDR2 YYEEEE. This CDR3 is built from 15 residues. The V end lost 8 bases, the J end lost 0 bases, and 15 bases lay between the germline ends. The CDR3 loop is CASVGTSFSYNEQFF. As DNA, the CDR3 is TGTGCCAGTGTAGGGACTTCCTTCTCCTACAATGAGCAGTTCTTC.

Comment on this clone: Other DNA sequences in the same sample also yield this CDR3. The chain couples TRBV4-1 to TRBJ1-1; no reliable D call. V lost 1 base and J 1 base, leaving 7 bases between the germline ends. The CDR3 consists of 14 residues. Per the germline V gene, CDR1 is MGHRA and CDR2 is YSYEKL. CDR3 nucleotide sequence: TGCGCCAGCAGCCAAGTGACGGCGAACACTGAAGCTTTCTTT. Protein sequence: CASSQVTANTEAFF.

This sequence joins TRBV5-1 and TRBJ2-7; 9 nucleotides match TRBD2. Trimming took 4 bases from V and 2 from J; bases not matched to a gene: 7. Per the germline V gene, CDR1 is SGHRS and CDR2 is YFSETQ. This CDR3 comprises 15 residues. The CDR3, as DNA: TGCGCCAGCAGCACGACTAGCGGACCGGCCTACGAGCAGTACTTC. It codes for CASSTTSGPAYEQYF.

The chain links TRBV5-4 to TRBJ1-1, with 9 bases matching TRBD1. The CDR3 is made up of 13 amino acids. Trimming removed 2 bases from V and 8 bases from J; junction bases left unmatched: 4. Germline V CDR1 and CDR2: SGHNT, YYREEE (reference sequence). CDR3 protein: CASSLGQGLEAFF. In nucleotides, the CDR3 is TGTGCCAGCAGCTTAGGACAGGGGCTGGAAGCTTTCTTT.

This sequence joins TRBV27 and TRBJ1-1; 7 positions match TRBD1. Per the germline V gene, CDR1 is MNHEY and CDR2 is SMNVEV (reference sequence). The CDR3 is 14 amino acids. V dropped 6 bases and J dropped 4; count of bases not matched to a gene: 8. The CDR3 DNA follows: TGTGCCAGCAGACCTACAGGGGCTGCCACTGAAGCTTTCTTT. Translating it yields CASRPTGAATEAFF.

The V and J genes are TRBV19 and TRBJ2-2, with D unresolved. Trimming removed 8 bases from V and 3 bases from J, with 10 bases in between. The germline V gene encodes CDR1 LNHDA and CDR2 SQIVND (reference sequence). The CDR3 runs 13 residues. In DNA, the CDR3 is TGTGCCAGTTTAACCGTTGACACCGGGGAGCTGTTTTTT. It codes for CASLTVDTGELFF.

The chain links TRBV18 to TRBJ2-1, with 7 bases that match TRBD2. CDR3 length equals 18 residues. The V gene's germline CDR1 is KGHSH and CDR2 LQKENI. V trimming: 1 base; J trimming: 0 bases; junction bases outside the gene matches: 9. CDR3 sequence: CASSPLTSDPSSYNEQFF. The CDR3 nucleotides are TGTGCCAGCTCACCACTTACTAGCGACCCTAGCTCCTACAATGAGCAGTTCTTC.

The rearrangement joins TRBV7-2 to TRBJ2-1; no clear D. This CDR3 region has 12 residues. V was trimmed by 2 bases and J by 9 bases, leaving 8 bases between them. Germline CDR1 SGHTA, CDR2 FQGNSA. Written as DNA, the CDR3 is TGTGCCAGCAGCTTACCTTGGGGTGAGCAGTTCTTC. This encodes CASSLPWGEQFF.

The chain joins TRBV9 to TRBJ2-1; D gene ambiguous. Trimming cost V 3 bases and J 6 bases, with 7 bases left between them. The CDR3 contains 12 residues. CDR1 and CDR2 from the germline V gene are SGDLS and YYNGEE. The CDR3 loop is CASSGWVNEQFF. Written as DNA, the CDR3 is TGTGCCAGCAGCGGGTGGGTCAATGAGCAGTTCTTC. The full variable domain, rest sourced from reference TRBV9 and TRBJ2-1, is DSGVTQTPKHLITATGQRVTLRCSPRSGDLSVYWYQQSLDQGLQFLIQYYNGEERAKGNILERFSAQQFPDLHSELNLSSLELGDSALYFCASSGWVNEQFFGPGTRLTVL.

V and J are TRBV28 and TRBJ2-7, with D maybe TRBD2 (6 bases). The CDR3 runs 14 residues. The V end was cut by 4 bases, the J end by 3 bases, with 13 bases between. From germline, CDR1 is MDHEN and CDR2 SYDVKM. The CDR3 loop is CASSSYLTSYEQYF. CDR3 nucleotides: TGTGCCAGCAGTTCCTACCTGACTAGCTACGAGCAGTACTTC.

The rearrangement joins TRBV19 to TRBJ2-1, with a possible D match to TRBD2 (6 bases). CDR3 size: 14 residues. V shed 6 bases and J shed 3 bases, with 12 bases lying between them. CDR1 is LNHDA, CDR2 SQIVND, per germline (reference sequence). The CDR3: CASSPTSSYNEQFF. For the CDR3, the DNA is TGTGCCAGTAGCCCCACTAGCAGCTACAATGAGCAGTTCTTC.

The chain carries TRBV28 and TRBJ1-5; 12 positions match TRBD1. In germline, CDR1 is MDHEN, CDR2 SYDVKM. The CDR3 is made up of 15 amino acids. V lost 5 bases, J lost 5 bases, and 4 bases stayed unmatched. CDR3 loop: CASSPGTGGDQPQHF. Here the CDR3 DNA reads TGTGCCAGCAGTCCCGGGACAGGGGGCGATCAGCCCCAGCATTTT.

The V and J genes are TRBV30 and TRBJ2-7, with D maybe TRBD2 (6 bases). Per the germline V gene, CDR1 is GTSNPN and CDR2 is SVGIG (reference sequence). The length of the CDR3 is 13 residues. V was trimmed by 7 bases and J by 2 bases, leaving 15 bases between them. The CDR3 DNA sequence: TGTGCCTCGGGGGTAGCGGAGGCCTACGAGCAGTACTTC. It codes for CASGVAEAYEQYF.